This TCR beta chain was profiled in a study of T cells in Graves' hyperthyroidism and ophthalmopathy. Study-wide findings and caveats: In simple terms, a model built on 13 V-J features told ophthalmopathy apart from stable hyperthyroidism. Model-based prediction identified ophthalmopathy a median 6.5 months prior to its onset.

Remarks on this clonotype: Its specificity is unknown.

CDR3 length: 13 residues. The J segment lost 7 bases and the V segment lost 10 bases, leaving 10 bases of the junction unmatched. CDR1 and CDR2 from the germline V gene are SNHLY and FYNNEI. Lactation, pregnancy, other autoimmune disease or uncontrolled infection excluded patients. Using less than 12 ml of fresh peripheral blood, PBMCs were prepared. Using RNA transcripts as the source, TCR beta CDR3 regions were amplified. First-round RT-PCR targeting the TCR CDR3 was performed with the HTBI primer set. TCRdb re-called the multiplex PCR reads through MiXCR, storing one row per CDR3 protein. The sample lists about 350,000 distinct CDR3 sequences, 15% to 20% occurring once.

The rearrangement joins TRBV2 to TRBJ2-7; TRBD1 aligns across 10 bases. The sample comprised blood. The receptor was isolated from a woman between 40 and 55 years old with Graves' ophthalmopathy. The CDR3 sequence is CATPGQGMGEQYF. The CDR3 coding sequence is TGTGCCACCCCGGGACAGGGGATGGGAGAGCAGTACTTC.